The 28 T cell receptor beta chains below were found in one sample sequenced in a study of human T cells and chemical hapten exposure. TCRdb re-called the RACE reads with MiXCR, one entry per CDR3 protein. The repertoire has 40,000 or so distinct CDR3 sequences, 9.5% to 10% of them found once; the top ten carry roughly 13%. Time point in this sample: patch test 2, 6 weeks after DPC sensitization. Treatment indicated: therapeutic diphenylcyclopropenone sensitization with weekly scalp DPC. Total RNA came from unfractionated whole blood. The input for sequencing was whole blood, taken in connection with sensitization to the hapten diphenylcyclopropenone (DPC). Receptor source: a woman in her 30s with alopecia areata. Some clones in this sample may be carry-over from other donors' samples.

CDR3: CASSFPGMDQPQHF. CDR3 nucleotide sequence: TGTGCCAGCAGTTTTCCAGGAATGGATCAGCCCCAGCATTTT. The chain recombines TRBV12-3 or TRBV12-4 with TRBJ1-5; D gene unclear. The length of the CDR3 is 14 residues. Trimming cost V 3 bases and J 5 bases, with 11 bases left between them.

The V call is TRBV11-2, the J call TRBJ1-6; no reliable D call. The CDR3 is 14 residues long. CDR1 and CDR2 (germline): SGHAT, FQNNGV. Trimming removed 1 base at V and 7 bases at J, with 8 bases between. CDR3 bases: TGTGCCAGCAGCTTAGGAGGAGGGAATTCACCCCTCCACTTT. Translating gives CASSLGGGNSPLHF.

The chain is built from TRBV10-3 and TRBJ1-6; 9 positions agree with TRBD1. Germline lookup yields CDR1 ENHRY and CDR2 SYGVKD. The J segment lost 10 bases and the V segment lost 8 bases, leaving 12 bases of the junction unmatched. There are 15 residues in the CDR3. CDR3 sequence (DNA): TGTGCCATCCGAGAGGGGGACAGGGTTTACTCACCCCTCCACTTT. As protein: CAIREGDRVYSPLHF.

The sample holds many counts of this clonotype. J is TRBJ1-3 and V is TRBV7-2; D uncertain. Trimming pared 0 bases from V and 3 bases from J, leaving 12 bases between. Germline CDR1 is SGHTA and CDR2 is FQGNSA. This CDR3 has 16 residues. The CDR3 coding sequence is TGTGCCAGCAGCTTAGCCGGGTCAGTTAGTGGAAACACCATATATTTT. The encoded protein is CASSLAGSVSGNTIYF.

This clonotype has a handful of counts. This chain links TRBV4-3 with TRBJ2-2; TRBD1 matches 7 bases. The CDR3 loop spans 15 amino acids. Germline values: CDR1 LGHNA, CDR2 YSLEER. The V and J ends lost 3 bases and 2 bases, in that order; junction bases with no gene match: 3. CDR3 region: CASSHGDRNTGELFF. The CDR3 nucleotides read TGCGCCAGCAGCCACGGGGACAGAAACACCGGGGAGCTGTTTTTT.

This chain joins TRBV5-1 and TRBJ1-1; no clear D gene. Deletions cut 4 bases from V and 11 bases from J, with 21 bases between. The CDR3 runs 14 residues. Germline V CDR1 and CDR2: SGHRS, YFSETQ. This chain's CDR3 is CASSLATTEPEAFF. In DNA, the CDR3 is TGCGCCAGCAGCCTTGCCACCACTGAACCGGAGGCTTTCTTT.

The count of this clonotype is one. A much larger clone differs by one base, so this may be a read error. The gene calls are TRBV6-2 or TRBV6-3 and TRBJ2-5, with a tentative D call TRBD1 (6 bases). The CDR3 runs to 13 residues. Germline CDR1 and CDR2: MNHEY and SVGEGT. CDR3 sequence: CDIKWGLQETQYF. CDR3 nucleotide sequence: TGTGACATCAAATGGGGGCTTCAAGAGACCCAGTACTTC.

This clonotype was recorded many times. The chain joins TRBV29-1 to TRBJ2-1; D assignment may be TRBD1 or TRBD2 (5 bases each). The germline V and J ends were trimmed by 4 bases and 9 bases, with 13 bases remaining between them. From germline, CDR1 is SQVTM and CDR2 ANQGSEA. The CDR3 runs to 12 residues. Here the CDR3 reads CSVVRRDGEQFF. CDR3 bases: TGCAGCGTTGTGCGCCGGGACGGTGAGCAGTTCTTC.

This chain links TRBV7-9 with TRBJ2-5, with 9 bases aligning to TRBD1. J lost 5 bases, V lost 4 bases, and 11 bases had no gene match. The CDR3 runs 16 residues. Per the germline V gene, CDR1 is SEHNR and CDR2 is FQNEAQ (reference sequence). DNA for the CDR3: TGTGCCAGCAGCTCCCCGACAGGGGGTGCTTGGGAGACCCAGTACTTC. Residues: CASSSPTGGAWETQYF. The full variable domain, completed using reference TRBV7-9 and TRBJ2-5, is DTGVSQNPRHKITKRGQNVTFRCDPISEHNRLYWYRQTLGQGPEFLTYFQNEAQLEKSRLLSDRFSAERPKGSFSTLEIQRTEQGDSAMYLCASSSPTGGAWETQYFGPGTRLLVL.

This clonotype was counted ten times or more. This sequence joins TRBV12-3 or TRBV12-4 and TRBJ1-5; D call uncertain. Deletions cut 6 bases from V and 0 bases from J, with 12 bases between. The length of the CDR3 is 15 residues. CDR3 sequence: CASRRGSTSNQPQHF. The DNA of the CDR3 is TGTGCCAGCAGACGAGGGAGTACTAGCAATCAGCCCCAGCATTTT.

This clonotype was counted only a few times. V is TRBV12-3 or TRBV12-4 and J is TRBJ1-5; the D gene is possibly TRBD1 (5 bases). CDR3 length equals 14 residues. The ends were cut back, 3 bases at V and 6 bases at J, with 12 bases in the middle. The CDR3 sequence is CASSFTGSAQPQHF. The CDR3 DNA reads TGTGCCAGCAGTTTTACAGGCTCGGCTCAGCCCCAGCATTTT.

The chain couples TRBV7-9 to TRBJ2-2; TRBD2 is a possible D gene (6 bases). The germline V and J ends were trimmed by 5 bases and 6 bases, with 16 bases remaining between them. The CDR3 covers 15 residues. CDR1 and CDR2 (germline): SEHNR, FQNEAQ (reference sequence). The CDR3 DNA is TGTGCCAGCAGCCGTGACGGGGGACGACCCGGGGAGCTGTTTTTT. Protein: CASSRDGGRPGELFF.

The sample holds a few counts of this clonotype. The V and J genes are TRBV5-1 and TRBJ1-4; D remains ambiguous. Trimming cost V 3 bases and J 8 bases, with 14 bases left between them. Germline V gene sequence: CDR1 SGHRS, CDR2 YFSETQ. This CDR3 has 14 residues. In DNA form, the CDR3 reads TGCGCCAGCAGCTCCTCTGGAGCCGTCGAAAAACTGTTTTTT. This sequence encodes CASSSSGAVEKLFF. Full variable domain (outside the CDR3, taken from reference TRBV5-1 and TRBJ1-4): KAGVTQTPRYLIKTRGQQVTLSCSPISGHRSVSWYQQTPGQGLQFLFEYFSETQRNKGNFPGRFSGRQFSNSRSEMNVSTLELGDSALYLCASSSSGAVEKLFFGSGTQLSVL.

The chain links TRBV7-3 to TRBJ1-2; D perhaps matches TRBD1 (5 bases). Germline CDR1 SGHTA, CDR2 FQGTGA. V dropped 2 bases and J dropped 6 bases, with 16 bases sitting between them. The CDR3 extends over 15 amino acids. The CDR3 bases are TGTGCCAGCAGCTTAGCCCCGGGGCAGCAGGATGGCTACACCTTC. Amino acids: CASSLAPGQQDGYTF.

V gene TRBV4-2 combines with J gene TRBJ2-2, with D maybe TRBD2 (5 bases). V was trimmed by 0 bases and J by 8 bases, leaving 10 bases between them. The CDR3 runs to 14 residues. The germline V gene has CDR1 LGHNA and CDR2 YNFKEQ. The CDR3 protein is CASSQETGFGELFF. The CDR3 coding sequence is TGTGCCAGCAGCCAAGAAACGGGGTTTGGGGAGCTGTTTTTT.

This clonotype was observed at least ten times. This chain links TRBV7-9 with TRBJ2-5; D call uncertain. This CDR3 comprises 14 residues. Germline V gene lookup returns CDR1 SEHNR and CDR2 FQNEAQ (reference sequence). V shed 1 base and J shed 4 bases, with 10 bases lying between them. The CDR3 region has the DNA TGTGCCAGCAGCTTAGGGACGGCAGGAGAGACCCAGTACTTC. It is translated as CASSLGTAGETQYF.

This chain joins TRBV12-3 or TRBV12-4 and TRBJ1-5, with D unresolved. CDR3 length equals 12 residues. Trimming cost V 10 bases and J 6 bases, with 13 bases left between them. CDR3 in DNA: TGTGCCACCAACACGGCAGGTCAGCCCCAGCATTTT. Encoded protein: CATNTAGQPQHF.

Only a few counts were recorded for this clonotype. V usage is TRBV4-2 and J usage is TRBJ1-4; no clear D. CDR1 LGHNA and CDR2 YNFKEQ come from the germline V gene. Between the trimmed V and J ends, which lost 1 base and 0 bases, there was a span of 9 bases. The CDR3 runs to 16 residues. The CDR3 loop is CASSQADGSTNEKLFF. In nucleotides, the CDR3 is TGTGCCAGCAGCCAAGCCGACGGCTCAACTAATGAAAAACTGTTTTTT.

The rearrangement uses TRBV19 and TRBJ2-5; no clear D gene. The CDR3 consists of 13 residues. Per the germline V gene, CDR1 is LNHDA and CDR2 is SQIVND (reference sequence). V lost 6 bases and J 0 bases, leaving 8 bases between the germline ends. CDR3 DNA: TGTGCCAGTAGCCTCTGGAACCAAGAGACCCAGTACTTC. It is translated as CASSLWNQETQYF.

This clonotype was counted at least ten times. This chain links TRBV12-3 or TRBV12-4 with TRBJ2-7; 12 bases map to TRBD2. Unmatched junction bases numbered 12, after V lost 3 bases and J lost 0 bases. The CDR3 spans 19 residues. The CDR3 region has the DNA TGTGCCAGCAGTTTTGAGTCGGGACTAGCGGGCGAGAGCTCCTACGAGCAGTACTTC. Its translation: CASSFESGLAGESSYEQYF.

This clonotype has more than one count but fewer than ten. The chain recombines TRBV7-9 with TRBJ2-1, with D tentatively TRBD1 (6 bases). With 5 bases removed from V and 4 bases from J, the gap between germline ends came to 15 bases. This CDR3 contains 15 residues. CDR1 and CDR2 from the germline V gene are SEHNR and FQNEAQ (reference sequence). CDR3 loop: CASSAVGTGYNEQFF. The DNA of the CDR3 is TGTGCCAGCAGCGCCGTTGGTACAGGGTACAATGAGCAGTTCTTC.

This clonotype was detected ten times or more. The J gene is TRBJ2-2, the V gene TRBV5-8; 10 bases are a match to TRBD1. This CDR3 comprises 19 residues. The germline gives CDR1 SGHTS, CDR2 YDEGEE. Trimming took 7 bases from V and 5 from J; bases not matched to a gene: 20. This CDR3 is CASGSLTGGRHLRTGELFF. The CDR3, as DNA: TGTGCCAGCGGCTCTTTGACAGGGGGCCGGCATCTAAGGACCGGGGAGCTGTTTTTT.

The chain combines TRBV6-2 or TRBV6-3 with TRBJ2-2; TRBD1 or TRBD2 may be the D gene (5 bases each). Germline V gives CDR1 MNHEY, CDR2 SVGEGT. Trimming pared 0 bases from V and 4 bases from J, leaving 6 bases between. The CDR3 is made up of 14 amino acids. CDR3 DNA sequence: TGTGCCAGCAGTTACTCGAGGGGCACCGGGGAGCTGTTTTTT. Protein: CASSYSRGTGELFF.

CDR3 bases: TGTGCCAGCAGTGGGACAGGGTTCGAGCAGTACTTC. This encodes CASSGTGFEQYF. V gene TRBV2 combines with J gene TRBJ2-7; 8 nucleotides agree with TRBD1. With 4 bases clipped from V and 6 bases from J, the junction kept 2 bases outside the gene matches. This CDR3 contains 12 residues. The germline V gene has CDR1 SNHLY and CDR2 FYNNEI.

This clonotype showed up many times. The V and J genes are TRBV9 and TRBJ2-1; D uncertain. V was shortened by 0 bases and J by 2 bases, with 3 bases between the two germline ends. The CDR3 extends over 13 amino acids. CDR1 is SGDLS and CDR2 is YYNGEE in the germline V gene. In DNA form, the CDR3 reads TGTGCCAGCAGCGTAGCGACCTACAATGAGCAGTTCTTC. Residues: CASSVATYNEQFF.

The table lists this clonotype with many counts. The genes are TRBV7-2 and TRBJ1-2, with D maybe TRBD1 (5 bases). This CDR3 has 14 residues. Germline loops: CDR1 SGHTA, CDR2 FQGNSA. The V gene lost 2 bases and the J gene lost 8 bases, with 15 bases spanning the gap. CDR3 region: CASSLTPEDKGYTF. The DNA for the CDR3 is TGTGCCAGCAGCTTAACTCCCGAGGACAAGGGCTACACCTTC.

The chain uses TRBV12-3 or TRBV12-4 and TRBJ2-3; TRBD2 matches at 7 bases. The CDR3 is made up of 15 amino acids. J gave up 0 bases and V 3 bases, and 3 bases lay outside the gene matches. The CDR3 loop is CASSLGGGSTDTQYF. The CDR3 DNA reads as TGTGCCAGCAGTTTGGGCGGGGGAAGCACAGATACGCAGTATTTT.

This clonotype was seen at least ten times. The chain has TRBV7-2 and TRBJ1-1; D is unclear. The germline V and J ends were trimmed by 5 bases and 5 bases, with 6 bases remaining between them. This CDR3 has 11 amino acids. Germline CDR1 and CDR2: SGHTA and FQGNSA. For the CDR3, the DNA is TGTGCCAGCAGCCCGGCGACTGAAGCTTTCTTT. Translation gives CASSPATEAFF.